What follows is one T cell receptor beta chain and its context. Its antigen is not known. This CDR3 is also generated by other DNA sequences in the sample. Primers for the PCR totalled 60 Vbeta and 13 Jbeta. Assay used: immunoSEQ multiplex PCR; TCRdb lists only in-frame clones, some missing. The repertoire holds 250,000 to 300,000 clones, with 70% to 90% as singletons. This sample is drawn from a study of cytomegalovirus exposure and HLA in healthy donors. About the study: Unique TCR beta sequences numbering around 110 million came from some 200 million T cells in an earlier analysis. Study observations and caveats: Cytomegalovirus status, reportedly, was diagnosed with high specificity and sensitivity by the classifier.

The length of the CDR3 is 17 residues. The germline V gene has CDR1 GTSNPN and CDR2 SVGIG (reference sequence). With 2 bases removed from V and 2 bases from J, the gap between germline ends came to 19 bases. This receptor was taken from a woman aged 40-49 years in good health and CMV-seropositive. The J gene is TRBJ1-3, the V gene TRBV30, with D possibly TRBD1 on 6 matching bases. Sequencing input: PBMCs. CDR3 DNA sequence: TGTGCCTGGAGTAGTACGTCGGGGGGCTTAGCTGGAAACACCATATATTTT. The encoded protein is CAWSSTSGGLAGNTIYF.